These T cell receptor beta chains were read from a single sample in a study of blood T cells in healthy people across ages. TCRdb passed the 5' RACE reads through MiXCR, listing each CDR3 protein once. The table shows hundreds of thousands of distinct CDR3 sequences, with just over 55% occurring only once. Sequenced input: blood. The receptors were gathered from a middle-aged man in good health. The CDR3 runs from the conserved cysteine through the conserved F or W. D genes are given only for firm matches. The listing skips clone size in some rows; elsewhere it reads once, few, many or a size class.

CASSQDLGTSGSTQYF TGTGCCAGCAGCCAAGATCTTGGGACTAGCGGGAGTACCCAGTACTTC TRBJ2-7 NA TRBV14 TRBD2
CSVDREGRNEQFF TGCAGCGTTGACCGGGAGGGCCGTAATGAGCAGTTCTTC TRBJ2-1 NA TRBV29-1 TRBD2
CATLGPVGEQYF TGTGCCACCCTAGGACCGGTCGGGGAGCAGTACTTC TRBJ2-5 few TRBV28 NA
CAISEAAGSSYNEQYF TGTGCCATCAGTGAAGCGGCTGGGAGCTCCTACAATGAGCAGTACTTC TRBJ2-4 NA TRBV10-3 NA
CAIRVEGRHTLSYEQYF TGCGCCATCCGAGTAGAGGGGAGACACACGCTCTCCTACGAGCAGTACTTC TRBJ2-7 NA TRBV4-3 NA
CSAPGQGGNEQYF TGCAGTGCCCCCGGACAGGGCGGGAACGAGCAGTACTTC TRBJ2-7 NA TRBV20-1 TRBD1
CSARERQGSYNEQFF TGCAGTGCTAGAGAGCGACAGGGCTCCTACAATGAGCAGTTCTTC TRBJ2-1 NA TRBV20-1 TRBD1
CSARGEGNYGYTF TGCAGTGCTAGAGGGGAAGGGAACTATGGCTACACCTTC TRBJ1-2 NA TRBV20-1 NA
CASSPVDRQFYGYTF TGTGCCAGCTCACCGGTCGATCGACAGTTCTATGGCTACACCTTC TRBJ1-2 NA TRBV18 NA
CSAIGGAGPENEQFF TGCAGTGCCATCGGGGGGGCGGGTCCGGAGAATGAGCAGTTCTTC TRBJ2-1 NA TRBV20-1 TRBD2
CASSPPAPGYGYTF TGTGCCAGCAGCCCCCCCGCCCCCGGCTATGGCTACACCTTC TRBJ1-2 once TRBV7-8 NA
CASSEIGRLAGDPYNEGQGQFF TGTGCCAGCAGTGAAATTGGGCGACTAGCGGGGGACCCGTACAATGAAGGGCAGGGGCAGTTCTTC TRBJ2-1 NA TRBV2 TRBD2
CASSPPQGFNSPLHF TGTGCCAGCAGCCCCCCTCAGGGTTTCAATTCACCCCTCCACTTT TRBJ1-6 NA TRBV7-9 NA
CASSEGVGYTF TGTGCCAGCAGCGAAGGGGTTGGCTACACCTTC TRBJ1-2 once TRBV9 NA
CASSLAWQDQETQYF TGTGCCAGCAGCTTAGCCTGGCAGGACCAAGAGACCCAGTACTTC TRBJ2-5 NA TRBV7-2 NA
CASSLERGHPYNEQFF TGTGCCAGCAGCTTAGAGCGGGGTCACCCCTACAATGAGCAGTTCTTC TRBJ2-1 few TRBV7-2 TRBD2
CASSLDRFDEQFF TGTGCCAGCAGCTTGGACAGGTTTGATGAGCAGTTCTTC TRBJ2-1 NA TRBV7-2 TRBD1
CASSKDRGLHEQYF TGTGCCAGCAGCAAGGACAGGGGGCTCCACGAGCAGTACTTC TRBJ2-7 NA TRBV5-6 TRBD1
CSARGSGTNEQYF TGCAGTGCTAGGGGATCAGGCACCAACGAGCAGTACTTC TRBJ2-7 NA TRBV20-1 NA
CSVADGTEAFF TGCAGCGTCGCGGACGGGACTGAAGCTTTCTTT TRBJ1-1 NA TRBV29-1 NA
CASRKEQGADTQYF TGTGCCAGCAGGAAGGAGCAGGGGGCAGATACGCAGTATTTT TRBJ2-3 NA TRBV6-6 TRBD1
CSASRGADSPLHF TGCAGTGCTAGCCGGGGGGCCGATTCACCCCTCCACTTT TRBJ1-6 NA TRBV20-1 NA